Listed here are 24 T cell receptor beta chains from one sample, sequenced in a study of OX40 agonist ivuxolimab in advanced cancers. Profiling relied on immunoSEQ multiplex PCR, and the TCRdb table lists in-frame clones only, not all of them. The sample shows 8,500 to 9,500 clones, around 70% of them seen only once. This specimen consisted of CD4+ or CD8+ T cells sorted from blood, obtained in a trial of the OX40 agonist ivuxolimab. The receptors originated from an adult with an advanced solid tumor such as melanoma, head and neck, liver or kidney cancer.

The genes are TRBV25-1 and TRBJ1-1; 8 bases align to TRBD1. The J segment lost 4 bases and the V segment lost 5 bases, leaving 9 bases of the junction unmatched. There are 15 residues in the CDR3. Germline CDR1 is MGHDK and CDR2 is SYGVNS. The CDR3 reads CASSTTGAKGTEAFF. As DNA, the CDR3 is TGTGCCAGCAGTACGACAGGGGCGAAGGGCACTGAAGCTTTCTTT.

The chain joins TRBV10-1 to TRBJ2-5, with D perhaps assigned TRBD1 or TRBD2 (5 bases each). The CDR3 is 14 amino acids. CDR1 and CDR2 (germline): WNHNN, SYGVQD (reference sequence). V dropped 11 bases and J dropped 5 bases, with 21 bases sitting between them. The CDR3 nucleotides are TGCGCCGACATGAGGGACGTTAAGATGGAGACCCAGTACTTC. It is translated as CADMRDVKMETQYF.

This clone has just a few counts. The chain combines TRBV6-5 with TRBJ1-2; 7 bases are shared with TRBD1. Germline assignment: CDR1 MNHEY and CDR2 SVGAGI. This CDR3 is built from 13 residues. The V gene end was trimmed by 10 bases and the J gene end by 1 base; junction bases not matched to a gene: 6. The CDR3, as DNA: TGTGCCACCCGGGGGACAGATAACTATGGCTACACCTTC. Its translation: CATRGTDNYGYTF.

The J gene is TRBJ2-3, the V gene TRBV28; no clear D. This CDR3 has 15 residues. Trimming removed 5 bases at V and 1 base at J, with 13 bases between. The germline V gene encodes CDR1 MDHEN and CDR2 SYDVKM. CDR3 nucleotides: TGTGCCAGCAGTAGCCTGGGGTACCGCACAGATACGCAGTATTTT. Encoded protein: CASSSLGYRTDTQYF. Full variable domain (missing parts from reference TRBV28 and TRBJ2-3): DVKVTQSSRYLVKRTGEKVFLECVQDMDHENMFWYRQDPGLGLRLIYFSYDVKMKEKGDIPEGYSVSREKKERFSLILESASTNQTSMYLCASSSLGYRTDTQYFGPGTRLTVL.

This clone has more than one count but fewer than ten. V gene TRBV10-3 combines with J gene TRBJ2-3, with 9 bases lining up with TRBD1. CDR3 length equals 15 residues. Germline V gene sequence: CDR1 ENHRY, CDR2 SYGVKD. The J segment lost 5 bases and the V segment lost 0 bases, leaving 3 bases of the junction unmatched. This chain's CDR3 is CAISESGQGIDTQYF. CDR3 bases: TGTGCCATCAGTGAGTCGGGACAGGGTATAGATACGCAGTATTTT.

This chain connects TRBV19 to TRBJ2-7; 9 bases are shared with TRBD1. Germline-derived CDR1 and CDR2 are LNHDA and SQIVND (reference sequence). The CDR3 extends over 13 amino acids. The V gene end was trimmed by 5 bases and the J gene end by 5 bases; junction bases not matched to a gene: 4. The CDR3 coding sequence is TGTGCCAGTAGTCTCCGGGACAGGGACGAGCAGTACTTC. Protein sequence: CASSLRDRDEQYF.

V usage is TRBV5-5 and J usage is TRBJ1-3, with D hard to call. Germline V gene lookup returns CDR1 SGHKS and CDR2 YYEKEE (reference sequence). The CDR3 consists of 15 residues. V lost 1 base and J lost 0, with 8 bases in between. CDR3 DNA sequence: TGTGCCAGCAGCTTGACGTCCGACTCTGGAAACACCATATATTTT. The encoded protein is CASSLTSDSGNTIYF. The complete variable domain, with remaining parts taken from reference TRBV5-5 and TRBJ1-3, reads DAGVTQSPTHLIKTRGQQVTLRCSPISGHKSVSWYQQVLGQGPQFIFQYYEKEERGRGNFPDRFSARQFPNYSSELNVNALLLGDSALYLCASSLTSDSGNTIYFGEGSWLTVV.

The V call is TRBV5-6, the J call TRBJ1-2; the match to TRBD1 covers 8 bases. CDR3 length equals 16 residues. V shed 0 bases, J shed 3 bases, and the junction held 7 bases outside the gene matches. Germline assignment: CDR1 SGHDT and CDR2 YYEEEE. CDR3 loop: CASSLGAGGAHYGYTF. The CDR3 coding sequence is TGTGCCAGCAGCTTGGGGGCAGGGGGCGCACACTATGGCTACACCTTC.

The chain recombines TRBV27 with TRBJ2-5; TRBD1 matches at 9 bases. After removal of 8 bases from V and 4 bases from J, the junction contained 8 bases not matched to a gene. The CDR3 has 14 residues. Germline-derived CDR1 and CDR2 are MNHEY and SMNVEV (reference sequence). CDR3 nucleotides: TGTGCCAGCGGGAAGGGGACAGGGCGAGAGACCCAGTACTTC. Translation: CASGKGTGRETQYF.

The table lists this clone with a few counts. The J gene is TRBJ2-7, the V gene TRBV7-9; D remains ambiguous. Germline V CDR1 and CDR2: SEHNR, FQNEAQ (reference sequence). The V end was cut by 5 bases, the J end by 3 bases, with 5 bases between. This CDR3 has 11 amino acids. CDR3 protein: CASSGIYEQYF. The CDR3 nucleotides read TGTGCCAGCAGCGGGATCTACGAGCAGTACTTC.

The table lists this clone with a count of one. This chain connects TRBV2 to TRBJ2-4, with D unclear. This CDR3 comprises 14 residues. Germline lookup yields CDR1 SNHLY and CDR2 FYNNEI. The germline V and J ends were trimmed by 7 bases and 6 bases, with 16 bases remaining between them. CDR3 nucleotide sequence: TGTGCCAGCAAGGGTGATGAGTTTAGAAACATTCAGTACTTC. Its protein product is CASKGDEFRNIQYF.

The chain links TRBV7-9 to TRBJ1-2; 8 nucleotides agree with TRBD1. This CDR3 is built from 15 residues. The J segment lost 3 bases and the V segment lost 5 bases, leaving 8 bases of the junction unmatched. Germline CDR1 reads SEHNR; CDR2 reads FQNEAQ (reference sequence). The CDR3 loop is CASSPTGTGDYGYTF. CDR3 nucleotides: TGTGCCAGCAGCCCGACCGGGACAGGCGACTATGGCTACACCTTC. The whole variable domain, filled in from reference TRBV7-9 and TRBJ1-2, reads DTGVSQNPRHKITKRGQNVTFRCDPISEHNRLYWYRQTLGQGPEFLTYFQNEAQLEKSRLLSDRFSAERPKGSFSTLEIQRTEQGDSAMYLCASSPTGTGDYGYTFGSGTRLTVV.

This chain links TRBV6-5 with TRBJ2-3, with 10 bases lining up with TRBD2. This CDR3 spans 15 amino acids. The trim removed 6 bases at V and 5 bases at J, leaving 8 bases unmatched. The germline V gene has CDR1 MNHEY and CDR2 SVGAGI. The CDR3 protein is CASSDSGGAGDTQYF. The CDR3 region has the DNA TGTGCCAGCAGCGACAGCGGGGGGGCAGGAGATACGCAGTATTTT.

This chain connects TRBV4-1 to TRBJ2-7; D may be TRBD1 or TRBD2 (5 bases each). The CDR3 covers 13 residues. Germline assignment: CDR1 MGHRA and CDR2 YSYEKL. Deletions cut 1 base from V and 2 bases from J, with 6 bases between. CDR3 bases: TGCGCCAGCAGCCAAGGGGGGACCTACGAGCAGTACTTC. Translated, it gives CASSQGGTYEQYF.

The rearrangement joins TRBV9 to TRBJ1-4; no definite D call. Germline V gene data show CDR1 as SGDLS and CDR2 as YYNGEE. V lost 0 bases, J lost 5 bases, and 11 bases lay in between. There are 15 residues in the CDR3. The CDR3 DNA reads TGTGCCAGCAGCGTAGGATCCAGGCTCAATGAAAAACTGTTTTTT. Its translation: CASSVGSRLNEKLFF. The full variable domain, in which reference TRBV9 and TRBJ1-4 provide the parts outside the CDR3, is DSGVTQTPKHLITATGQRVTLRCSPRSGDLSVYWYQQSLDQGLQFLIQYYNGEERAKGNILERFSAQQFPDLHSELNLSSLELGDSALYFCASSVGSRLNEKLFFGSGTQLSVL.

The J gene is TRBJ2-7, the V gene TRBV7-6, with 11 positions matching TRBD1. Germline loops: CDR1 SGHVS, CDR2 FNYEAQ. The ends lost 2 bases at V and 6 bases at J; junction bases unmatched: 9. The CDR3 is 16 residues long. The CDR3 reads CASSLTGGQGDLEQYF. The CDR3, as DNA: TGTGCCAGCAGCTTAACGGGGGGACAGGGGGACCTCGAGCAGTACTTC.

This CDR3 is CASSLLGYTEAFF. The CDR3 DNA sequence: TGTGCCAGCAGCTTACTGGGCTACACTGAAGCTTTCTTT. The chain carries TRBV7-3 and TRBJ1-1; D is ambiguous. Germline CDR1 SGHTA, CDR2 FQGTGA. Trimming cost V 2 bases and J 3 bases, with 7 bases left between them. The CDR3 length is 13 residues.

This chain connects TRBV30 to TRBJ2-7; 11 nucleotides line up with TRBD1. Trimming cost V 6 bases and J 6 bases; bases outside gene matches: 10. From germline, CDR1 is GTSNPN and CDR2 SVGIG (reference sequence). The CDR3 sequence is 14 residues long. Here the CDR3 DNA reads TGTGCCTGTCCTCGGGACAGGGGGGGAGGCGAGCAGTACTTC. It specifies CACPRDRGGGEQYF. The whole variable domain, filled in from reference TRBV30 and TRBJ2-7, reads SQTIHQWPATLVQPVGSPLSLECTVEGTSNPNLYWYRQAAGRGLQLLFYSVGIGQISSEVPQNLSASRPQDRQFILSSKKLLLSDSGFYLCACPRDRGGGEQYFGPGTRLTVT.

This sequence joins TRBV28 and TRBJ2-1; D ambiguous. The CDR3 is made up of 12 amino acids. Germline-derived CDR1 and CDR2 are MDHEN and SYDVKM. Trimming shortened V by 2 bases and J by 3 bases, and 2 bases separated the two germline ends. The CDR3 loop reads CASSLIYNEQFF. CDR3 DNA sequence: TGTGCCAGCAGTTTAATCTACAATGAGCAGTTCTTC.

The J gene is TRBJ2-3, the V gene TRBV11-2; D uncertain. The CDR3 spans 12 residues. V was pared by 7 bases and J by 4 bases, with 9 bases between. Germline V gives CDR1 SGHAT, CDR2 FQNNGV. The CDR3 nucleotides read TGTGCCAGCAACTCGCTGTCAGATACGCAGTATTTT. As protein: CASNSLSDTQYF.

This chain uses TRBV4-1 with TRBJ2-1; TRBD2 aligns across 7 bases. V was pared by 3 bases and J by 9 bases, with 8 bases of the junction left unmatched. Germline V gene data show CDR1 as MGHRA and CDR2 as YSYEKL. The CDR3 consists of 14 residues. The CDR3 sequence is CASSHRLAGGEQFF. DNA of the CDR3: TGCGCCAGCAGCCACAGACTAGCTGGCGGTGAGCAGTTCTTC.

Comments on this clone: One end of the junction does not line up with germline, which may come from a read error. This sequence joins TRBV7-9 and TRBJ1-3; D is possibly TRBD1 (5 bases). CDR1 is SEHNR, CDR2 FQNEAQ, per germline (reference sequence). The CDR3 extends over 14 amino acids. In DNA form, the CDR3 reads TGCGCCAGCAGCCAAACCAGGGACGGAAACACCATATATTTT. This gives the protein CASSQTRDGNTIYF.

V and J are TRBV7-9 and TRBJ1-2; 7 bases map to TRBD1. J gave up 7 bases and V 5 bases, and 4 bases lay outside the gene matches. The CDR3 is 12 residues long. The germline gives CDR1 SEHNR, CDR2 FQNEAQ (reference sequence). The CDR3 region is CASSPTGVGYTF. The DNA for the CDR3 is TGTGCCAGCAGCCCCACAGGGGTTGGCTACACCTTC.

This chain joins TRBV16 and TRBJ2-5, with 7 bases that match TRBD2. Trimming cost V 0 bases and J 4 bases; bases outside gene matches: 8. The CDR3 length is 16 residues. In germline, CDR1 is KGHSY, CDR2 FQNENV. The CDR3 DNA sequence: TGTGCCAGCAGCCAATCGAGCGGGGCGGGGTCAGAGACCCAGTACTTC. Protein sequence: CASSQSSGAGSETQYF.